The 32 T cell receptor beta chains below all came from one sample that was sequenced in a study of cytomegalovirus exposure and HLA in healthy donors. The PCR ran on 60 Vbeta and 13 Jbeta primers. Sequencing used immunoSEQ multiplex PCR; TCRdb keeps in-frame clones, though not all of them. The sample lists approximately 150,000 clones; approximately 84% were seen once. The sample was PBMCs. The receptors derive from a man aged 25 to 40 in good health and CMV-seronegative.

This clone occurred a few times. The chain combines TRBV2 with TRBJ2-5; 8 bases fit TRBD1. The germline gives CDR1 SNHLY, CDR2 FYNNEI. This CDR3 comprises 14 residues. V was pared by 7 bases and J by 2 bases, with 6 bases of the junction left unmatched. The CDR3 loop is CASKTGGPQETQYF. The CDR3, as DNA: TGTGCCAGCAAAACAGGGGGGCCTCAAGAGACCCAGTACTTC.

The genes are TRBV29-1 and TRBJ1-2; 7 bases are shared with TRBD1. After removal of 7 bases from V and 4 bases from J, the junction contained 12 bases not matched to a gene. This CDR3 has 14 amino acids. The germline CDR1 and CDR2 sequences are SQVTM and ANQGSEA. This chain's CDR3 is CSAATPQGVYGYTF. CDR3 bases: TGCAGCGCGGCAACACCCCAGGGGGTCTATGGCTACACCTTC. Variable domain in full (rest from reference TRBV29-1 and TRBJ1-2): SAVISQKPSRDICQRGTSLTIQCQVDSQVTMMFWYRQQPGQSLTLIATANQGSEATYESGFVIDKFPISRPNLTFSTLTVSNMSPEDSSIYLCSAATPQGVYGYTFGSGTRLTVV.

The chain's CDR3 is CASRAATTSGGAEDTQYF. The CDR3 DNA follows: TGCGCCAGCAGAGCGGCAACTACTAGCGGGGGGGCGGAAGATACGCAGTATTTT. This rearrangement joins TRBV5-1 to TRBJ2-3; 13 bases fit TRBD2. V lost 5 bases to trimming and J lost 5 bases; unmatched junction nucleotides: 14. This CDR3 has 18 amino acids. Germline-derived CDR1 and CDR2 are SGHRS and YFSETQ.

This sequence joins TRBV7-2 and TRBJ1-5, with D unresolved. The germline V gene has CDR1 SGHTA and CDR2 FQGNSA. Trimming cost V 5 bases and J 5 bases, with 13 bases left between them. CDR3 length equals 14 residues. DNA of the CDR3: TGTGCCAGCAGCCCTATGCCGATTGATCAGCCCCAGCATTTT. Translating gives CASSPMPIDQPQHF.

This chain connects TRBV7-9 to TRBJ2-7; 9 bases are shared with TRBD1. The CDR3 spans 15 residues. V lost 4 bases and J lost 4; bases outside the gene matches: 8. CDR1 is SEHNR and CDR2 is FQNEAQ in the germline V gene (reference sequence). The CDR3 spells CASSSGTGKGYEQYF. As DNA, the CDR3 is TGTGCCAGCAGCTCCGGGACAGGGAAAGGGTACGAGCAGTACTTC.

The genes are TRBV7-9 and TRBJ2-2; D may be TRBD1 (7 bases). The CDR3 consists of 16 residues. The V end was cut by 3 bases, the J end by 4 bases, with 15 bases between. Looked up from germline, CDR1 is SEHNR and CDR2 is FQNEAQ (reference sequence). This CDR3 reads CASSLKWQGGTGELFF. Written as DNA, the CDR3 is TGTGCCAGCAGCTTGAAGTGGCAGGGGGGCACCGGGGAGCTGTTTTTT.

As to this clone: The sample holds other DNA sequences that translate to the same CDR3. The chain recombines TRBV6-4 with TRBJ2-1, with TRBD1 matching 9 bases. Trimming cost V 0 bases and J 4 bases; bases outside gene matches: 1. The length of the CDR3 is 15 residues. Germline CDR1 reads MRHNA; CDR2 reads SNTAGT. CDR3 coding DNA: TGTGCCAGCAGTGACTCGACAGGGGGGTACAATGAGCAGTTCTTC. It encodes CASSDSTGGYNEQFF.

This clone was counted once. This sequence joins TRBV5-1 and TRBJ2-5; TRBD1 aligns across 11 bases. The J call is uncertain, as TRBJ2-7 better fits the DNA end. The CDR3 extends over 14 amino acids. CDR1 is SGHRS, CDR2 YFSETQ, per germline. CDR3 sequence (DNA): TGCGCCAGCAGCTACCGGGACAGGGGGGGCGAGCAGTACTTC. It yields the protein CASSYRDRGGEQYF.

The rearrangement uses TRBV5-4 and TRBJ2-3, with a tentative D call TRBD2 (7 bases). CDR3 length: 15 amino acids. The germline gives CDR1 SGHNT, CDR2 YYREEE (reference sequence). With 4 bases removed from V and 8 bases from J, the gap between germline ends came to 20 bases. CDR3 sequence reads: CASSLSLAEGGTQYF. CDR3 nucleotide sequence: TGTGCCAGCAGCCTGAGTCTAGCGGAAGGGGGTACGCAGTATTTT.

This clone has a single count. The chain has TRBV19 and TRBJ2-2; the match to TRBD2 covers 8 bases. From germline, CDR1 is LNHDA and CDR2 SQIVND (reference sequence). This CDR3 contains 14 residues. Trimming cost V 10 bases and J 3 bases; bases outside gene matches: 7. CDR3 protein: CATLTSADTGELFF. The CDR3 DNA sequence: TGTGCCACTTTGACTAGCGCCGACACCGGGGAGCTGTTTTTT.

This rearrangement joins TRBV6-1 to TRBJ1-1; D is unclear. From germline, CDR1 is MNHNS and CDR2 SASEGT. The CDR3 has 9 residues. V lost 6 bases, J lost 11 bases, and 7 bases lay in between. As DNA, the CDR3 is TGTGCCAGCAGGGCGAGGGCTTTCTTT. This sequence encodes CASRARAFF.

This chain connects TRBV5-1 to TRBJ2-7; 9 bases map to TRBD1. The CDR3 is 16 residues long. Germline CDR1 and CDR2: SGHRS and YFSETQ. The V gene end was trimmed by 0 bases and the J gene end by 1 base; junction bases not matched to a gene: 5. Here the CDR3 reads CASSLGRGTGSYEQYF. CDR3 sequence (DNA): TGCGCCAGCAGCTTGGGCAGAGGGACAGGGTCCTACGAGCAGTACTTC.

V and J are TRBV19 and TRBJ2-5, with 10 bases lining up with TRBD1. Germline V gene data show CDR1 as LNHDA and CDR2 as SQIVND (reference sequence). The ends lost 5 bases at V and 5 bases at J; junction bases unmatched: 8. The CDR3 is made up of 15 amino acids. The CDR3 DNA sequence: TGTGCCAGTAGTCCCCGGGACAGGGGTGACGAGACCCAGTACTTC. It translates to CASSPRDRGDETQYF.

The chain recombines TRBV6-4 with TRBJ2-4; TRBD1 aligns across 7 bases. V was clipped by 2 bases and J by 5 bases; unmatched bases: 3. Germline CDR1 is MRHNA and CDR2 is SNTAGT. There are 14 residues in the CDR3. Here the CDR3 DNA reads TGTGCCAGCAGTGACGTGGGACAGCAAAACATTCAGTACTTC. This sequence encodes CASSDVGQQNIQYF.

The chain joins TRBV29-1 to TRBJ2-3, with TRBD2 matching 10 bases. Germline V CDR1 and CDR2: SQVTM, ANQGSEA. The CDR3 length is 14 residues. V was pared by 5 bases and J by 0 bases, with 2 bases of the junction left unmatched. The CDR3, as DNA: TGCAGCGTTTCGGGACTAGCGAGCACAGATACGCAGTATTTT. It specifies CSVSGLASTDTQYF.

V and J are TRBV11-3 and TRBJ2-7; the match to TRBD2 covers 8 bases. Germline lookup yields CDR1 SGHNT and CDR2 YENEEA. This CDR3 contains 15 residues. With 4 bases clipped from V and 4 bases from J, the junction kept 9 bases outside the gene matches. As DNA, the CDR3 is TGTGCCAGCAGCTCTGGACTAGCTAAGGGGTACGAGCAGTACTTC. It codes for CASSSGLAKGYEQYF. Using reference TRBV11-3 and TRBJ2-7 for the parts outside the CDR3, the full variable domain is EAGVVQSPRYKIIEKKQPVAFWCNPISGHNTLYWYLQNLGQGPELLIRYENEEAVDDSQLPKDRFSAERLKGVDSTLKIQPAELGDSAVYLCASSSGLAKGYEQYFGPGTRLTVT.

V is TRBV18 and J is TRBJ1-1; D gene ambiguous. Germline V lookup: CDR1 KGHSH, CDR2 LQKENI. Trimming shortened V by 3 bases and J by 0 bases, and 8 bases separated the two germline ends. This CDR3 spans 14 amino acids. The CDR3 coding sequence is TGTGCCAGCTCACCCCAGGAATTGAACACTGAAGCTTTCTTT. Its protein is CASSPQELNTEAFF.

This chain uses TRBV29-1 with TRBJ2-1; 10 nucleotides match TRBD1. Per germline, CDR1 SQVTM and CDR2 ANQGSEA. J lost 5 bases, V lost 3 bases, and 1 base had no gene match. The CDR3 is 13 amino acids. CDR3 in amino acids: CSVEDRGDNEQFF. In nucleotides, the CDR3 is TGCAGCGTTGAGGACAGGGGGGACAATGAGCAGTTCTTC.

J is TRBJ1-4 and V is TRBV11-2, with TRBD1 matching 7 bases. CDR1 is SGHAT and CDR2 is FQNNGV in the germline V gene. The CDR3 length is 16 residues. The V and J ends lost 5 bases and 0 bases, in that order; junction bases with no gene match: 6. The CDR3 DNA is TGTGCCAGCAGCAGGGACAGAGGAGCAACTAATGAAAAACTGTTTTTT. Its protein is CASSRDRGATNEKLFF.

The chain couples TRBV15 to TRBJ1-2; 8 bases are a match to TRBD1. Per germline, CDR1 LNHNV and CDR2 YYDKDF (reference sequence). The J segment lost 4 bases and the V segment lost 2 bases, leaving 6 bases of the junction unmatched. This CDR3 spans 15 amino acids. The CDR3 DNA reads TGTGCCACCAGCAGACGCGGACAGGGCCCCTATGGCTACACCTTC. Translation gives CATSRRGQGPYGYTF.

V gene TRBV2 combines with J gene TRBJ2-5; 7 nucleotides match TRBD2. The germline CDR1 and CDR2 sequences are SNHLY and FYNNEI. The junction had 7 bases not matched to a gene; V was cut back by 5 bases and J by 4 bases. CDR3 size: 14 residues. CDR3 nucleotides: TGTGCCAGCAGTTTAGGGAGGGCGGGAGAGACCCAGTACTTC. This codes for CASSLGRAGETQYF.

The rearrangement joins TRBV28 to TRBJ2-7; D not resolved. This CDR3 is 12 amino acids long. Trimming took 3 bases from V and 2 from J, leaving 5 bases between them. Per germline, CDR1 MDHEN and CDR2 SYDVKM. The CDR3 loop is CASSFNTYEQYF. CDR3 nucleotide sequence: TGTGCCAGCAGTTTTAACACCTACGAGCAGTACTTC. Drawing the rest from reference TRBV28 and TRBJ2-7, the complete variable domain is DVKVTQSSRYLVKRTGEKVFLECVQDMDHENMFWYRQDPGLGLRLIYFSYDVKMKEKGDIPEGYSVSREKKERFSLILESASTNQTSMYLCASSFNTYEQYFGPGTRLTVT.

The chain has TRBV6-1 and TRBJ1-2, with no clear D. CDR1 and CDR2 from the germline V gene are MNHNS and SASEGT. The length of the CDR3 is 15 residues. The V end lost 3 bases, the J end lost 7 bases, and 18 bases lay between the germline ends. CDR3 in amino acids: CASSDIRDAPGGYTF. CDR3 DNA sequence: TGTGCCAGCAGTGATATTCGGGATGCCCCCGGTGGCTACACCTTC.

CDR3 protein: CASLSGGAPRTSHFYEQYF. CDR3 in DNA: TGTGCCAGCCTCAGCGGGGGGGCCCCGCGAACGTCTCATTTCTACGAGCAGTACTTC. This chain joins TRBV28 and TRBJ2-5; TRBD2 aligns across 10 bases. The closer fit of TRBJ2-7 to the DNA end suggests the J call may be wrong. CDR3 size: 19 residues. Germline loops: CDR1 MDHEN, CDR2 SYDVKM.

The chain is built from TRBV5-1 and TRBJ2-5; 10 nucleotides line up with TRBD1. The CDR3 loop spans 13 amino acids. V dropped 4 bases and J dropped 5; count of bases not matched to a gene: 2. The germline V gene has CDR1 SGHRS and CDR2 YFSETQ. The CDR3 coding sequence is TGCGCCAGCAGCCCGGACAGGGGGGAGACCCAGTACTTC. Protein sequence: CASSPDRGETQYF.

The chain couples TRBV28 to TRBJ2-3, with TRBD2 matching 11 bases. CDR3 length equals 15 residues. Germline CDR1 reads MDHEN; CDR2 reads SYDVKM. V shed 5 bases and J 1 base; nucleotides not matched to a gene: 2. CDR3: CASSDSGGGTDTQYF. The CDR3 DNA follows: TGTGCCAGCAGTGATAGCGGGGGGGGCACAGATACGCAGTATTTT. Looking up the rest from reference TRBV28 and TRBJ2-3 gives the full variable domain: DVKVTQSSRYLVKRTGEKVFLECVQDMDHENMFWYRQDPGLGLRLIYFSYDVKMKEKGDIPEGYSVSREKKERFSLILESASTNQTSMYLCASSDSGGGTDTQYFGPGTRLTVL.

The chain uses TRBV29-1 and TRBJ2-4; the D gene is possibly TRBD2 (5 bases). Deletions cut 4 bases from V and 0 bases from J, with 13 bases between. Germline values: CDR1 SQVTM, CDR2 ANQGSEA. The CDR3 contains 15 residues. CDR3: CSVAEGGLAKNIQYF. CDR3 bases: TGCAGCGTTGCGGAAGGCGGGTTAGCCAAAAACATTCAGTACTTC.

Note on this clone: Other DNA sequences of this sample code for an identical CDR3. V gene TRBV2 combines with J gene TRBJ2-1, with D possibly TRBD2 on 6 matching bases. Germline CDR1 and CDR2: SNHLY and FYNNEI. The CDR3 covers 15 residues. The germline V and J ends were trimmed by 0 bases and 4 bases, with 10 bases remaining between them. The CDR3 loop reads CASSEAGGSYNEQFF. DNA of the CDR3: TGTGCCAGCAGTGAAGCGGGGGGTTCATACAATGAGCAGTTCTTC.

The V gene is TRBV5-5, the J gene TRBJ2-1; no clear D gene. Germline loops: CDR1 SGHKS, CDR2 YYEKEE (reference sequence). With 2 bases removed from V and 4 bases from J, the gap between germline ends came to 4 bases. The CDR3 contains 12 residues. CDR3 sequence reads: CASSFRYNEQFF. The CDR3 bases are TGTGCCAGCAGCTTTCGTTACAATGAGCAGTTCTTC.

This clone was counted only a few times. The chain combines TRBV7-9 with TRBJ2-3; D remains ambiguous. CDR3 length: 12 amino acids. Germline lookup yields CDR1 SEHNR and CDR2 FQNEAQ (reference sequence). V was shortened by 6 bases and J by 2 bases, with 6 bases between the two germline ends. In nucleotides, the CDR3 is TGTGCCAGCAGTCCTAACACAGATACGCAGTATTTT. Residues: CASSPNTDTQYF.

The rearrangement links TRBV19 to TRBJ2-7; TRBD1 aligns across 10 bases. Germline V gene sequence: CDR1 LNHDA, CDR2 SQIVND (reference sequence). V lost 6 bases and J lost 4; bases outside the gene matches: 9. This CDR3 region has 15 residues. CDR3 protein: CASRAGTGDWYEQYF. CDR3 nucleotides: TGTGCCAGTAGGGCCGGGACAGGGGACTGGTACGAGCAGTACTTC.

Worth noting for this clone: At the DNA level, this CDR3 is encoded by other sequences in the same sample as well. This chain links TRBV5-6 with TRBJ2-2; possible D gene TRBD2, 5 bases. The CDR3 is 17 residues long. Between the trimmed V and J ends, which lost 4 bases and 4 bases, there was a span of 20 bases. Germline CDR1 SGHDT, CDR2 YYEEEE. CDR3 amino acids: CASSLRALVSITGELFF. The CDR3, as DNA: TGTGCCAGCAGCCTGCGGGCACTGGTTTCTATCACCGGGGAGCTGTTTTTT.